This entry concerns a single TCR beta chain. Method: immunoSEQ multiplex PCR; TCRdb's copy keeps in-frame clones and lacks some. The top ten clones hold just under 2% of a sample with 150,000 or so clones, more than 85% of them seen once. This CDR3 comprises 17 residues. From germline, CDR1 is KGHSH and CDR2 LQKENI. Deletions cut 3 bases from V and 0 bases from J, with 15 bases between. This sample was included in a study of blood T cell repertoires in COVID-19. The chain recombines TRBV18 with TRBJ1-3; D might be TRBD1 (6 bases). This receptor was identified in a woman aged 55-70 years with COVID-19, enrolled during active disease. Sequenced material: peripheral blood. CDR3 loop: CASSPVSGVSSGNTIYF. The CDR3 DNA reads TGTGCCAGCTCACCGGTTTCAGGGGTTAGCTCTGGAAACACCATATATTTT. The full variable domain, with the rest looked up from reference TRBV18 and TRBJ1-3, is NAGVMQNPRHLVRRRGQEARLRCSPMKGHSHVYWYRQLPEEGLKFMVYLQKENIIDESGMPKERFSAEFPKEGPSILRIQQVVRGDSAAYFCASSPVSGVSSGNTIYFGEGSWLTVV.